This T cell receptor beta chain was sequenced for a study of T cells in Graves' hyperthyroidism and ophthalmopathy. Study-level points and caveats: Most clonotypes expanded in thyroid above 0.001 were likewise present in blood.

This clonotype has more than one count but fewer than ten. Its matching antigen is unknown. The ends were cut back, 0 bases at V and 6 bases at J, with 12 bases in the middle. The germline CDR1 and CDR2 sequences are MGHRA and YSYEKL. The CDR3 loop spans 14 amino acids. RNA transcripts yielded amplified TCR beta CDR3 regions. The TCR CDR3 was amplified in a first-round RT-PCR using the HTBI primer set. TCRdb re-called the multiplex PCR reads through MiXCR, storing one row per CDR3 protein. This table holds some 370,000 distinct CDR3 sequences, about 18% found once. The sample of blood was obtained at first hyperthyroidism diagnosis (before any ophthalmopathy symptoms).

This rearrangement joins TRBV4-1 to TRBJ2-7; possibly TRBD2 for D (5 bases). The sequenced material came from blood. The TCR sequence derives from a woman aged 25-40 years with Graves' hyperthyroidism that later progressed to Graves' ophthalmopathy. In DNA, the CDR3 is TGCGCCAGCAGCCAAGAGGTGGGAGTGGGCGAGCAGTACTTC. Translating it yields CASSQEVGVGEQYF.